Included here is one T cell receptor (beta chain) sequence, with context. Its specificity is unknown. Sample-barcoded 5' priming and a J-beta primer mix drove a second PCR of about 6 to 12 cycles. MiXCR was run by TCRdb on the 5' RACE reads, yielding one entry per CDR3 protein. The sample gives 650,000 to 950,000 distinct CDR3 sequences, more than 40% of which show up once; about a fifth is in the top ten. This record comes from a study of blood T cells in healthy people across ages. Study-wide results and caveats: TCR beta diversity correlated strongly with naive T cell percentage.

Trimming pared 3 bases from V and 2 bases from J, leaving 11 bases between. CDR1 and CDR2 from the germline V gene are LGHDT and YNNKEL (reference sequence). The CDR3 runs 14 residues. The chain joins TRBV3-1 to TRBJ2-7; no clear D gene. The specimen was blood. This clonotype originated in a man aged 60-69 years in good health. CDR3 sequence reads: CASSHMFRAYEQYF. The DNA of the CDR3 is TGTGCCAGCAGCCACATGTTTAGGGCCTACGAGCAGTACTTC.